The sequence of this T cell receptor (beta chain) was determined in a study of sequential checkpoint blockade in melanoma. Treatment denoted: randomized to nivolumab then ipilimumab (arm A) or the reverse (arm B). CDR1 and CDR2 from the germline V gene are LNHNV and YYDKDF (reference sequence). The CDR3 is 15 amino acids. The ends lost 0 bases at V and 2 bases at J; junction bases unmatched: 3. Produced via immunoSEQ multiplex PCR; TCRdb's table is partial and in-frame only. Counted here are more than 5,000 clones, roughly a quarter occurring once; the ten biggest clones make up more than 7.5%. The material sequenced was tumor tissue (inferred from file names), taken from a patient given nivolumab and ipilimumab in sequence. V usage is TRBV15 and J usage is TRBJ2-5; 7 bases fit TRBD1. The sequence was obtained from a human donor with melanoma. CDR3 DNA sequence: TGTGCCACCAGCAGAGACAGGGGGTGGCAAGAGACCCAGTACTTC. Its translation: CATSRDRGWQETQYF. The entire variable domain, with the rest obtained from reference TRBV15 and TRBJ2-5, is as follows: DAMVIQNPRYQVTQFGKPVTLSCSQTLNHNVMYWYQQKSSQAPKLLFHYYDKDFNNEADTPDNFQSRRPNTSFCFLDIRSPGLGDTAMYLCATSRDRGWQETQYFGPGTRLLVL.